The entry below gives a single T cell receptor (beta chain) sequence along with its context. The V gene end was trimmed by 6 bases and the J gene end by 4 bases; junction bases not matched to a gene: 9. Germline assignment: CDR1 SEHNR and CDR2 FQNEAQ (reference sequence). The CDR3 is made up of 16 amino acids. These data come from a study of T cell responses to AZD1222 COVID-19 vaccine. As for the study in general: Second doses at about 4 or about 12 weeks were pooled.

Data came from immunoSEQ multiplex PCR; TCRdb stores just in-frame clones and leaves some out. This sample has some 150,000 clones, with more than 85% found just once. The chain carries TRBV7-9 and TRBJ2-7, with 13 bases lining up with TRBD2. The sequencing used peripheral blood, collected on day 0 of AZD1222 vaccination. This sequence was found in an adult in good health. The chain's CDR3 is CASSSTSGRQNYEQYF. The CDR3 DNA sequence: TGTGCCAGCAGTTCGACTAGCGGGAGGCAGAATTACGAGCAGTACTTC. Full variable domain (remainder filled in from reference TRBV7-9 and TRBJ2-7): DTGVSQNPRHKITKRGQNVTFRCDPISEHNRLYWYRQTLGQGPEFLTYFQNEAQLEKSRLLSDRFSAERPKGSFSTLEIQRTEQGDSAMYLCASSSTSGRQNYEQYFGPGTRLTVT.